Presented here are 26 T cell receptor beta chains from one specimen sequenced in a study of PD-1 blockade in classical Hodgkin lymphoma. Each and every patient relapsed after autologous stem cell transplantation, and patients got differing brentuximab vedotin exposure. Sequencing was performed with immunoSEQ multiplex PCR; in TCRdb, only in-frame clones are kept and a portion is missing. The sample includes about 22,000 clones, around three quarters of them seen just once. The sequencing here drew on peripheral blood mononuclear cells (PBMCs), taken before the second cycle of nivolumab. The receptors were gathered from a human donor with classical Hodgkin lymphoma.

This clone is categorized as medium-sized. The chain joins TRBV7-3 to TRBJ2-3, with no clear D. Germline CDR1 is SGHTA and CDR2 is FQGTGA. V was shortened by 0 bases and J by 0 bases, with 13 bases between the two germline ends. This CDR3 contains 17 residues. Written as DNA, the CDR3 is TGTGCCAGCAGCTTAACGGGCCGAGGTAGCAGCACAGATACGCAGTATTTT. It is translated as CASSLTGRGSSTDTQYF.

The chain links TRBV27 to TRBJ2-1, with 8 positions matching TRBD2. Germline V gene lookup returns CDR1 MNHEY and CDR2 SMNVEV (reference sequence). V was pared by 6 bases and J by 0 bases, with 19 bases of the junction left unmatched. This CDR3 has 20 residues. The CDR3 here is CASSPSPPPSGFPSYNEQFF. Here the CDR3 DNA reads TGTGCCAGCAGCCCCTCCCCCCCTCCTAGCGGGTTCCCCTCCTACAATGAGCAGTTCTTC.

This clone was seen just once. This chain joins TRBV6-4 and TRBJ2-1; maybe TRBD2 (7 bases). The CDR3 is 14 amino acids. V was pared by 4 bases and J by 2 bases, with 9 bases between. The germline V gene encodes CDR1 MRHNA and CDR2 SNTAGT. CDR3 region: CASSAGGTYNEQFF. The CDR3 DNA follows: TGTGCCAGCAGTGCGGGGGGCACCTACAATGAGCAGTTCTTC.

This sequence joins TRBV5-1 and TRBJ2-7; D is possibly TRBD1 (6 bases). Trimming took off 0 bases at V and 7 bases at J, with 14 bases between the two ends. This CDR3 spans 14 amino acids. Germline assignment: CDR1 SGHRS and CDR2 YFSETQ. CDR3 region: CASSLVPGASEQYF. DNA for the CDR3: TGCGCCAGCAGCTTGGTACCAGGGGCGAGTGAGCAGTACTTC.

The V call is TRBV19, the J call TRBJ1-2; the match to TRBD1 covers 7 bases. Germline CDR1 is LNHDA and CDR2 is SQIVND (reference sequence). This CDR3 contains 15 residues. V lost 5 bases to trimming and J lost 1 base; unmatched junction nucleotides: 7. The CDR3 DNA sequence: TGTGCCAGTAGTCGTCCTCAGGGGGTTAACTATGGCTACACCTTC. Its translation: CASSRPQGVNYGYTF.

The chain is built from TRBV6-1 and TRBJ1-5; a possible D gene is TRBD1 (5 bases). The CDR3 runs 15 residues. Trimming shortened V by 2 bases and J by 7 bases, and 15 bases separated the two germline ends. Germline assignment: CDR1 MNHNS and CDR2 SASEGT. The CDR3 DNA follows: TGTGCCAGCAGTGAAATTCTTTCCCAGGGACAGCCCCAGCATTTT. Translation: CASSEILSQGQPQHF.

The rearrangement joins TRBV27 to TRBJ1-1; tentatively, D is TRBD1 (6 bases). The CDR3 covers 15 residues. Germline CDR1 is MNHEY and CDR2 is SMNVEV (reference sequence). Deletions cut 4 bases from V and 5 bases from J, with 17 bases between. For the CDR3, the DNA is TGTGCCAGCAGTTCCGACAGGATAAGACGGACTGAAGCTTTCTTT. Translated, it gives CASSSDRIRRTEAFF.

This chain joins TRBV28 and TRBJ2-5; 7 nucleotides align to TRBD1. This CDR3 spans 14 amino acids. The V segment lost 5 bases and the J segment 0 bases; nucleotides outside the gene matches: 3. The germline CDR1 and CDR2 sequences are MDHEN and SYDVKM. The chain's CDR3 is CASSPTGNQETQYF. The CDR3 bases are TGTGCCAGCAGTCCGACAGGGAACCAAGAGACCCAGTACTTC.

This chain uses TRBV10-3 with TRBJ2-1; perhaps D is TRBD1 or TRBD2 (6 bases each). Germline V gene lookup returns CDR1 ENHRY and CDR2 SYGVKD. The CDR3 length is 12 residues. Between the trimmed V and J ends, which lost 2 bases and 9 bases, there was a span of 8 bases. Here the CDR3 reads CAISERGVEQFF. The CDR3 nucleotides read TGTGCCATCAGTGAGAGGGGGGTTGAGCAGTTCTTC.

The V call is TRBV6-1, the J call TRBJ2-5; no definite D call. The CDR3 runs to 13 residues. V lost 5 bases and J 7 bases, leaving 14 bases between the germline ends. Germline V lookup: CDR1 MNHNS, CDR2 SASEGT. CDR3 sequence (DNA): TGTGCCAGCAGTTGGACCCCGACCGGGACCCAGTACTTC. Its translation: CASSWTPTGTQYF.

The chain has TRBV27 and TRBJ2-1; perhaps TRBD2 as D (5 bases). Germline V gene sequence: CDR1 MNHEY, CDR2 SMNVEV (reference sequence). With 7 bases removed from V and 5 bases from J, the gap between germline ends came to 18 bases. There are 15 residues in the CDR3. The CDR3 DNA reads as TGTGCCAGCACCCCTATGGAGGAACTAAACAATGAGCAGTTCTTC. Amino acids: CASTPMEELNNEQFF.

The V gene is TRBV29-1, the J gene TRBJ2-3; TRBD2 aligns across 12 bases. V was clipped by 3 bases and J by 3 bases; unmatched bases: 7. Per the germline V gene, CDR1 is SQVTM and CDR2 is ANQGSEA. The CDR3 extends over 16 amino acids. CDR3 sequence: CSVDTRTSGKTDTQYF. CDR3 coding DNA: TGCAGCGTTGATACACGGACTAGCGGGAAGACAGATACGCAGTATTTT.

The chain employs TRBV28 and TRBJ1-4; TRBD1 might be the D (5 bases). This CDR3 comprises 13 residues. V gave up 0 bases and J gave up 12 bases, with 11 bases separating them. From germline, CDR1 is MDHEN and CDR2 SYDVKM. The CDR3 spells CASSLWGRGELFF. In nucleotides, the CDR3 is TGTGCCAGCAGTTTATGGGGGAGGGGAGAACTGTTTTTT.

The chain has TRBV7-9 and TRBJ2-7; D is ambiguous. Germline values: CDR1 SEHNR, CDR2 FQNEAQ (reference sequence). The CDR3 consists of 14 residues. V dropped 5 bases and J dropped 2 bases, with 13 bases sitting between them. Here the CDR3 DNA reads TGTGCCAGCAGCCATAACGACCCGACCTACGAGCAGTACTTC. Protein sequence: CASSHNDPTYEQYF.

This sequence joins TRBV6-4 and TRBJ1-2, with D possibly being TRBD1 (6 bases). CDR1 and CDR2 (germline): MRHNA, SNTAGT. Trimming cost V 6 bases and J 5 bases, with 16 bases left between them. The CDR3 loop spans 14 amino acids. The CDR3 DNA follows: TGTGCCAGCAGAAGTGGCCAGGGACAATATGGCTACACCTTC. Encoded protein: CASRSGQGQYGYTF.

This clone was counted only a few times. V and J are TRBV27 and TRBJ1-1, with D uncertain. The CDR3 has 13 amino acids. The germline V gene has CDR1 MNHEY and CDR2 SMNVEV (reference sequence). Trimming pared 3 bases from V and 1 base from J, leaving 6 bases between. The CDR3, as DNA: TGTGCCAGCAGTTTCCCGGGGAACACTGAAGCTTTCTTT. Amino acid sequence: CASSFPGNTEAFF.

To note about this clone: Other DNA variants within this sample encode the same CDR3. The gene calls are TRBV6-1 and TRBJ1-5; no firm D call. The CDR3 has 14 residues. The V end was cut by 1 base, the J end by 4 bases, with 8 bases between. Germline V gene sequence: CDR1 MNHNS, CDR2 SASEGT. CDR3 DNA sequence: TGTGCCAGCAGTGAAGGGGTCGGAAATCAGCCCCAGCATTTT. Translating it yields CASSEGVGNQPQHF.

This chain joins TRBV6-5 and TRBJ1-1, with D uncertain. V was pared by 2 bases and J by 4 bases, with 5 bases between. Germline loops: CDR1 MNHEY, CDR2 SVGAGI. CDR3 size: 12 residues. CDR3 loop: CASSYLGTEAFF. In DNA form, the CDR3 reads TGTGCCAGCAGTTACCTGGGCACTGAAGCTTTCTTT.

The rearrangement links TRBV5-1 to TRBJ2-1; 9 nucleotides match TRBD1. The CDR3 is 14 residues long. V lost 0 bases to trimming and J lost 7 bases; unmatched junction nucleotides: 2. Germline loops: CDR1 SGHRS, CDR2 YFSETQ. The CDR3 DNA sequence: TGCGCCAGCAGCTTGGTACAGGGGGCGAATGAGCAGTTCTTC. This gives the protein CASSLVQGANEQFF.

The chain combines TRBV19 with TRBJ2-1, with 10 bases identical to TRBD1. The CDR3 consists of 16 residues. J gave up 6 bases and V 4 bases, and 9 bases lay outside the gene matches. Germline lookup yields CDR1 LNHDA and CDR2 SQIVND (reference sequence). In DNA, the CDR3 is TGTGCCAGTAGTAAAAGAACCGGGACAGGGGCCAATGAGCAGTTCTTC. It codes for CASSKRTGTGANEQFF.

The CDR3 DNA follows: TGCGCCAGCAGCCCGATGGGACTAGCGGGAGGGCCGGATACGCAGTATTTT. Its translation is CASSPMGLAGGPDTQYF. This sequence joins TRBV5-1 and TRBJ2-3; TRBD2 agrees at 16 bases. The CDR3 runs 17 residues. The trim removed 4 bases at V and 6 bases at J, leaving 8 bases unmatched. Per germline, CDR1 SGHRS and CDR2 YFSETQ.

The gene calls are TRBV6-1 and TRBJ1-1; no reliable D call. Trimming stripped 4 bases from V and 3 bases from J, with 15 bases between. The CDR3 is 15 amino acids. The germline V gene has CDR1 MNHNS and CDR2 SASEGT. CDR3 nucleotides: TGTGCCAGCAGTGCTACTTCAAGCCCCGACACTGAAGCTTTCTTT. This sequence encodes CASSATSSPDTEAFF.

The chain couples TRBV6-5 to TRBJ2-7; the match to TRBD1 covers 9 bases. The J segment lost 6 bases and the V segment lost 8 bases, leaving 5 bases of the junction unmatched. This CDR3 region has 12 residues. Germline V lookup: CDR1 MNHEY, CDR2 SVGAGI. This CDR3 is CASGLQGAEQYF. DNA of the CDR3: TGTGCCAGCGGGTTACAGGGGGCCGAGCAGTACTTC.

The chain combines TRBV10-1 with TRBJ2-5; the match to TRBD2 covers 9 bases. This CDR3 spans 18 amino acids. The V segment lost 7 bases and the J segment 5 bases; nucleotides outside the gene matches: 20. Germline CDR1 and CDR2: WNHNN and SYGVQD (reference sequence). DNA of the CDR3: TGCGCCAGCAAGACTAGCGGAAGAGAGTCAGTTTTGAGGGAGACCCAGTACTTC. This codes for CASKTSGRESVLRETQYF.

This clone was seen only once. This rearrangement joins TRBV28 to TRBJ1-5; no clear D. The germline V and J ends were trimmed by 3 bases and 1 base, with 7 bases remaining between them. Germline CDR1 MDHEN, CDR2 SYDVKM. The CDR3 is 14 amino acids. This CDR3 reads CASSLGKSNQPQHF. CDR3 in DNA: TGTGCCAGCAGTTTGGGGAAAAGCAATCAGCCCCAGCATTTT.

This clone occurred a few times. Other DNA sequences within the sample encode an identical CDR3. The V call is TRBV18, the J call TRBJ2-1; TRBD2 might be the D (6 bases). The CDR3 sequence is 15 residues long. Germline CDR1 reads KGHSH; CDR2 reads LQKENI. The V end lost 2 bases, the J end lost 4 bases, and 12 bases lay between the germline ends. The chain's CDR3 is CASSPKRAYYNEQFF. CDR3 DNA: TGTGCCAGCTCACCAAAGCGGGCCTATTACAATGAGCAGTTCTTC.